Each of the 2 T cell receptor beta chains below was sequenced from the same sample in a study of T cells in Graves' hyperthyroidism and ophthalmopathy. RNA transcripts gave rise to amplified TCR beta CDR3 regions. The TCR CDR3 was amplified in a first-round RT-PCR using the HTBI primer set. TCRdb recomputed calls from the multiplex PCR reads with MiXCR, one row per CDR3 protein. In the table there are 450,000 to 700,000 distinct CDR3 sequences, 46% of which are singletons. Sequencing was done on a sample of peripheral blood or thyroid tissue (not recorded which). These receptors were collected from a woman under 30 with Graves' hyperthyroidism.

This clonotype was recorded at least ten times. The chain couples TRBV2 to TRBJ1-2, with TRBD1 matching 10 bases. CDR3 length: 14 residues. Germline loops: CDR1 SNHLY, CDR2 FYNNEI. V lost 6 bases to trimming and J lost 0 bases; unmatched junction nucleotides: 1. The CDR3 protein is CASSDRGPNYGYTF. Here the CDR3 DNA reads TGTGCCAGCAGCGACAGGGGGCCTAACTATGGCTACACCTTC.

For this clonotype: With a much larger clone just one base away, this may be a read error. This chain connects TRBV20-1 to TRBJ2-7; D not resolved. V lost 1 base and J lost 6, with 16 bases in between. The CDR3 consists of 14 residues. From germline, CDR1 is DFQATT and CDR2 SNEGSKA (reference sequence). CDR3 coding DNA: TGCAGTGCTAGAGCCCCCATTAAAGCGAGCGAGCAGTACTTC. Its translation: CSARAPIKASEQYF.